The rows below give T cell receptor beta chains drawn from one sample of a study of blood T cell repertoires in COVID-19. Profiling relied on immunoSEQ multiplex PCR, and the TCRdb table lists in-frame clones only, not all of them. This sample has about 190,000 clones, with about 84% found just once. The specimen was PBMCs or T cells enriched from blood (not recorded which). The receptors originated from a woman aged 25 to 39 who had recovered from COVID-19. The CDR3 runs from the conserved cysteine through the conserved F or W. Fields, in order: CDR3 DNA, CDR3 protein, J gene, V gene, D gene, clone size. D genes are given only for firm matches. A row's size may be missing; if present it is once, few, many or a size class.

TGTGCCAGCAGCCAAGAAAGCCGAATAGGGGCCTACGAGCAGTACTTC | CASSQESRIGAYEQYF | TRBJ2-7 | TRBV14 | NA | NA
TGTGCCAGCAGCTTAGGGGGACAGGGTATCTACGAGCAGTACTTC | CASSLGGQGIYEQYF | TRBJ2-7 | TRBV7-8 | TRBD1 | NA
TGTGCCAGCAGTTTGCTCGGAGAGGTAGTACTATCCCTCCACTTT | CASSLLGEVVLSLHF | TRBJ1-6 | TRBV27 | NA | NA
TGTGCCAGCAGTGATCCCTTCGCACTAGCGGGGTCCTCCTACGAGCAGTACTTC | CASSDPFALAGSSYEQYF | TRBJ2-7 | TRBV2 | TRBD2 | NA
TGTGCCAGCAGCCAACGGCTAGCGGGAGACGAGCAGTACTTC | CASSQRLAGDEQYF | TRBJ2-7 | TRBV4-2 | TRBD2 | NA
TGTGCCAGCAGTTTTGGGGGCGGGGAAAAACTGTTTTTT | CASSFGGGEKLFF | TRBJ1-4 | TRBV28 | NA | once
TGTGCCACGGGAGGGGCCACTTCGGGCGAGCAGTACTTC | CATGGATSGEQYF | TRBJ2-7 | TRBV28 | TRBD2 | NA
TGTGCCAGCAGCTCGATAGACAGGGACAGGGCTGCAGCTTTCTTT | CASSSIDRDRAAAFF | TRBJ1-1 | TRBV7-8 | TRBD1 | NA
TGTGCCAGCACGGAGGGCGAAGGGACAGTAATCCCTCCCCTCCACTTT | CASTEGEGTVIPPLHF | TRBJ1-6 | TRBV25-1 | TRBD1 | once
TGCGCCAGCAGCTCTCACACCGGGGAGCTGTTTTTT | CASSSHTGELFF | TRBJ2-2 | TRBV4-1 | NA | once
TGTGCCAGCAGCCTCCGGGACAGGGGGTATGGTGGGGCCAACGTCCTGACTTTC | CASSLRDRGYGGANVLTF | TRBJ2-6 | TRBV11-2 | TRBD1 | NA
TGCGCCAGCAGCTTGGATCGTCAGGGTTCACCTGGCTACACCTTC | CASSLDRQGSPGYTF | TRBJ1-2 | TRBV5-1 | NA | NA
TGTGCCAGCAGCTTAGTGGCAGCGGGAGGGGGCCAAGAGACCCAGTACTTC | CASSLVAAGGGQETQYF | TRBJ2-5 | TRBV7-6 | TRBD2 | NA
TGTGCCAGCAGCCCGGTGGGGGGGACCATATATTTT | CASSPVGGTIYF | TRBJ1-3 | TRBV7-8 | NA | NA
TGTGCCAGTAGTCCTTTAGCGGGAGTTCCCTACAATGAGCAGTTCTTC | CASSPLAGVPYNEQFF | TRBJ2-1 | TRBV19 | TRBD2 | NA
TGTGCCAGCAGTCTACGGAGGGATTCCTACGAGCAGTACTTC | CASSLRRDSYEQYF | TRBJ2-7 | TRBV5-5 | NA | NA
TGTGCCACCAGCAGAGCGACAGGGGCGAACATGAACACTGAAGCTTTCTTT | CATSRATGANMNTEAFF | TRBJ1-1 | TRBV15 | TRBD1 | NA
TGTGCCAGTAGTATGAGGGCTAGCGGGAGCCCAGATACGCAGTATTTT | CASSMRASGSPDTQYF | TRBJ2-3 | TRBV19 | TRBD2 | NA
TGCAGCGTTGAACGGCTAGCGGACCCCTACGAGCAGTACTTC | CSVERLADPYEQYF | TRBJ2-7 | TRBV29-1 | TRBD2 | NA
TGTGCCATCCACACCAACGCTGGGGCTGGCTACACCTTC | CAIHTNAGAGYTF | TRBJ1-2 | TRBV10-3 | NA | NA
TGTGCCAGCTCATACGCGCGGGACAGAAGCTACAATGAGCAGTTCTTC | CASSYARDRSYNEQFF | TRBJ2-1 | TRBV18 | NA | NA
TGTGCCAGCAGCCAGTTATTAAACAACAATGAGCAGTTCTTC | CASSQLLNNNEQFF | TRBJ2-1 | TRBV3-1/TRBV3-2 | NA | NA
TGTGCCAGCAGCGTAGGCCAGGCGACCTACGAGCAGTACTTC | CASSVGQATYEQYF | TRBJ2-7 | TRBV9 | NA | NA
TGTGCCAGCAGTTTGTCGACAGGGGGCACAGATACGCAGTATTTT | CASSLSTGGTDTQYF | TRBJ2-3 | TRBV6-5 | TRBD1 | once
TGTGCCAGTAGCATCAAGAGGCTAGCGAGAGCAGATACGCAGTATTTT | CASSIKRLARADTQYF | TRBJ2-3 | TRBV19 | NA | once
TGCAGCGTTGATAGACAGTCCGATACGCAGTATTTT | CSVDRQSDTQYF | TRBJ2-3 | TRBV29-1 | NA | NA
TGCAGCGTTGAAGGGGGCGGAACTGGGGCCAACGTCCTGACTTTC | CSVEGGGTGANVLTF | TRBJ2-6 | TRBV29-1 | NA | NA
TGTGCCAGCAGCTTAGCGTCCTCAGGGGACTATGGCTACACCTTC | CASSLASSGDYGYTF | TRBJ1-2 | TRBV7-9 | NA | NA
TGTGCCATTCGGACTAGCGGGAGGAATGAGCAGTTCTTC | CAIRTSGRNEQFF | TRBJ2-1 | TRBV10-3 | TRBD2 | NA
TGTGCCAGCAGCCTCGGGGTTGAAAAACTGTTTTTT | CASSLGVEKLFF | TRBJ1-4 | TRBV3-1/TRBV3-2 | NA | many
TGTGCCAGCAGTAAAGTTTTCCAGGGCGGTGATGGCTACACCTTC | CASSKVFQGGDGYTF | TRBJ1-2 | TRBV16 | NA | NA
TGTGCCAGCAGCCGGACTAGCGGGTTCACAGATACGCAGTATTTT | CASSRTSGFTDTQYF | TRBJ2-3 | TRBV3-1/TRBV3-2 | TRBD2 | NA
TGTGCCAGCAGCTTCCCGGGGCAGCCCCAGCATTTT | CASSFPGQPQHF | TRBJ1-5 | TRBV5-4 | NA | NA
TGTGCCAGCAGCTCGAGATTCGCGGCTGGAAACACCATATATTTT | CASSSRFAAGNTIYF | TRBJ1-3 | TRBV7-6 | NA | NA
TGTGCCAGCAGTGTCGGGAGCGGGGACGAGCAGTACTTC | CASSVGSGDEQYF | TRBJ2-7 | TRBV2 | TRBD2 | few
TGCGCCAGCAGCTTGGATAGTTACAATGAGCAGTTCTTC | CASSLDSYNEQFF | TRBJ2-1 | TRBV5-1 | NA | NA
TGTGCCAGCAGTGACTCAGAACCGGGAGCTGGGGCCAACGTCCTGACTTTC | CASSDSEPGAGANVLTF | TRBJ2-6 | TRBV6-4 | NA | NA
TGTGCCAGCAGACCCTTACTAGCGGGGGGCTACGAGCAGTACTTC | CASRPLLAGGYEQYF | TRBJ2-7 | TRBV28 | TRBD2 | once
TGTGCCAGCAGTTTATTGAGCAACGAGCAGTACTTC | CASSLLSNEQYF | TRBJ2-7 | TRBV28 | NA | once
TGCGCCAGCAGCTTGTCAGGGTTTTACGAGCAGTACTTC | CASSLSGFYEQYF | TRBJ2-7 | TRBV5-1 | NA | NA
TGTGCCAGCAGCGTAGCAGGTAGCAATCAGCCCCAGCATTTT | CASSVAGSNQPQHF | TRBJ1-5 | TRBV9 | NA | NA
TGTGCCAGCAGCTTAGATCTTAGCACTGAAGCTTTCTTT | CASSLDLSTEAFF | TRBJ1-1 | TRBV11-3 | NA | NA
TGCGCCAGCAGCCCGACAGGGGGCGCGTCCTACGAGCAGTACTTC | CASSPTGGASYEQYF | TRBJ2-7 | TRBV5-1 | TRBD1 | NA
TGTGCCAGCAGCTTGGGGGGCGGTTACAATGAGCAGTTCTTC | CASSLGGGYNEQFF | TRBJ2-1 | TRBV5-6 | NA | NA
TGTGCCAGCAGCCAAGAAGGTTCGGCTAGCGGGTCCTTATACAATGAGCAGTTCTTC | CASSQEGSASGSLYNEQFF | TRBJ2-1 | TRBV4-2 | TRBD2 | NA
TGTGCCAGCAGCCCGATAGCGGGAGCCGAGCAGTACTTC | CASSPIAGAEQYF | TRBJ2-7 | TRBV3-1/TRBV3-2 | TRBD2 | NA
TGTGCCAGCAGCTTCTGGGAGACGGGAACTGAAGCTTTCTTT | CASSFWETGTEAFF | TRBJ1-1 | TRBV13 | NA | NA
TGTGCCAGCAGACCGGACAGGGGGCTGAATAATGAGCAGTTCTTC | CASRPDRGLNNEQFF | TRBJ2-1 | TRBV14 | TRBD1 | NA
TGTGCCAGCAGTGAGGGACTAGTGGATGAGCAGTTCTTC | CASSEGLVDEQFF | TRBJ2-1 | TRBV6-1 | TRBD2 | few